The text below deals with one TCR beta chain. Its antigen remains unidentified. Germline CDR1 and CDR2: MNHNS and SASEGT. V lost 7 bases and J lost 9, with 16 bases in between. This CDR3 has 12 amino acids. In the original workflow: Filtering was not the same, since immunoSEQ gave junction-only sequences without quality scores. Sequenced by immunoSEQ multiplex PCR; TCRdb stores in-frame clones only, minus some. V and J calls and clone size are those listed in that table; D and trimming were worked out from the DNA. The sample records some 1 million clones, 75% being singletons. The sample comes from a study of shared clonotypes between healthy human individuals. Study conclusions and caveats: Richness estimates generally favored naive over memory subsets. Unshared clonotypes carried lower generation probabilities than those common to all four donors. Rarefaction demonstrated incomplete sorted-subset sequencing despite large depth.

The genes are TRBV6-1 and TRBJ2-7; TRBD2 might be the D (6 bases). The source of this sequence is a man aged 18 to 30 in good health. What was sequenced was memory CD4+ T cells sorted from blood. Subset: CD45RA-negative fraction. CDR3 DNA sequence: TGTGCCAGCAAGATAGGGGACTTAGGGCAGTACTTC. This translates into CASKIGDLGQYF.